This T cell receptor (beta chain) originates from a study of T cell repertoires in cytomegalovirus infection. Background on the study: Signatures in public TCR beta sequences pointed to both CMV infection and matching HLA type. General study findings and limits: It was HLA-C-restricted CMV-specific TCR beta clonotypes that dominated the response ex vivo. Carriers of CMV plus the relevant HLA were identified by cumulative public TCR beta family frequency.

This clonotype turned up a few times. Its antigen is still unknown. TCRdb independently ran MiXCR on the reads; one entry per CDR3 protein. The profile shows about 60,000 distinct CDR3 sequences, 33% of them singletons. The germline V gene encodes CDR1 SGHNT and CDR2 YYREEE (reference sequence). Trimming removed 2 bases at V and 6 bases at J, with 15 bases between. This CDR3 region has 14 residues. The sample consisted of PBMCs, sequenced either directly or after in vitro stimulation (not recorded which). The chain uses TRBV5-4 and TRBJ2-7; a weak D match, TRBD1 (5 bases). The receptor was derived from a human donor in good health (CMV status not recorded). Some clones in this sample may be carry-over from other donors' samples. CDR3 nucleotide sequence: TGTGCCAGCAGCTTTAAGGGGATGGCGGCCGAGCAGTACTTC. Translated, it gives CASSFKGMAAEQYF.